In this sample, the clone carrying this TCR beta chain turned up many times. The target antigen is unknown. The record originates from a study of T cells in Graves' hyperthyroidism and ophthalmopathy. This CDR3 region has 13 residues. V shed 5 bases, J shed 5 bases, and the junction held 3 bases outside the gene matches. RNA transcripts provided the source from which TCR beta CDR3 regions were amplified. Initially, a first-round RT-PCR of the TCR CDR3 employed the HTBI primer set. TCRdb recomputed calls from the multiplex PCR reads with MiXCR, one row per CDR3 protein. The sample shows approximately 58,000 distinct CDR3 sequences, less than 50% of them seen only once. Study results and limitations: Most clonotypes expanded in the thyroid (above 0.001) were also present in blood.

This chain links TRBV12-3 or TRBV12-4 with TRBJ1-1; 9 positions agree with TRBD1. The sample taken for sequencing was blood. This TCR derives from a woman in her 30s with Graves' ophthalmopathy. For the CDR3, the DNA is TGTGCCAGCAGTGCCGGGACAGGGACTGAAGCTTTCTTT. It yields the protein CASSAGTGTEAFF.